The following is a T cell receptor beta chain sequence with its context. A junction end diverges from the germline sequence, so it may reflect a read error. The CDR3 contains 14 residues. Germline CDR1 reads MDHEN; CDR2 reads SYDVKM. These data originate in a study of CDR3 diversity in severe acne. TCRdb independently ran MiXCR on the PCR reads; one entry per CDR3 protein. The repertoire consists of about 84,000 distinct CDR3 sequences, with under 65% occurring once and the leading ten covering over 11%. The material sequenced was blood. The rearrangement joins TRBV28 to TRBJ2-3, with a possible D match to TRBD2 (6 bases). This receptor was obtained from a male donor in good health, without acne. The CDR3 reads CASSLTSSTHTQYF. The CDR3 coding sequence is TGTGCCAGCAGTTTAACTAGCAGCACACATACGCAGTATTTT.